This TCR beta chain was retrieved from a study of graft-versus-host responses after intestinal transplantation. In regard to this clone: Its antigen is unidentified.

Germline V CDR1 and CDR2: LNHDA, SQIVND (reference sequence). The ends were cut back, 2 bases at V and 4 bases at J, with 9 bases in the middle. This CDR3 comprises 14 residues. TCRdb's copy holds only in-frame clones and misses some; the assay was immunoSEQ multiplex PCR. The table records fewer than 150,000 clones, over 85% of them present only once. The starting material was unstimulated CD4+ T cells sorted from spleen or lymph node cells, obtained before intestinal transplant. The clonotype comes from a human donor who received an intestinal transplant. V and J are TRBV19 and TRBJ1-3; TRBD1 might be the D (6 bases). The CDR3 nucleotides read TGTGCCAGTAGTATATCAGGGGCGGGAAACACCATATATTTT. Amino acid sequence: CASSISGAGNTIYF.